This T cell receptor (beta chain) was documented in a study of blood T cell repertoires in COVID-19. Study as a whole: Specimens from acute and convalescent COVID-19 originated in the United States, Italy and Spain.

Measured with immunoSEQ multiplex PCR; TCRdb has only the in-frame clones, and not every one. The sample lists about 180,000 clones, approximately 80% occurring once. This CDR3 is built from 15 residues. V lost 5 bases, J lost 3 bases, and 3 bases stayed unmatched. Germline V lookup: CDR1 MNHEY, CDR2 SVGEGT. The V call is TRBV6-2 or TRBV6-3, the J call TRBJ2-1, with 11 positions matching TRBD2. The sample was peripheral blood. The sequence derives from a human donor in a cohort sampled during active COVID-19. The CDR3 is CASSLLAGGYNEQFF. DNA of the CDR3: TGTGCCAGCAGTCTCCTAGCGGGGGGCTACAATGAGCAGTTCTTC.